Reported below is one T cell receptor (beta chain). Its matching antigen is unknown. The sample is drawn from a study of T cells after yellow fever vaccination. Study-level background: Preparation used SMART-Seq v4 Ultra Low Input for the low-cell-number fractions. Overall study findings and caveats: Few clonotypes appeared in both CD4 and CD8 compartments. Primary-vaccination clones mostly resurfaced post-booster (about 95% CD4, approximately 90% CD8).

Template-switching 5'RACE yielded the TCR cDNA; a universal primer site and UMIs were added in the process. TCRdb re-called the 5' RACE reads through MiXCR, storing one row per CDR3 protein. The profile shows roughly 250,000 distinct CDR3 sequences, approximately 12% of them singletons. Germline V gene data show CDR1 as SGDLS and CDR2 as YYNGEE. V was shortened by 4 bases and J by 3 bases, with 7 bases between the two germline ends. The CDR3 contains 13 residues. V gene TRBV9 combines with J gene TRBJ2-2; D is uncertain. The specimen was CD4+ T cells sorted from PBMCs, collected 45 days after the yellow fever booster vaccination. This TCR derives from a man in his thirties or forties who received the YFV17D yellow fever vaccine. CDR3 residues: CASSRSYTGELFF. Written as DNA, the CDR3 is TGTGCCAGCAGCCGATCTTACACCGGGGAGCTGTTTTTT.